The 6 T cell receptor beta chains listed next were all sequenced from one sample in a study of T cell responses to AZD1222 COVID-19 vaccine. Assay used: immunoSEQ multiplex PCR; TCRdb lists only in-frame clones, some missing. Among 99,000 or so clones listed, 82% were seen once. The specimen was peripheral blood, collected on day 0 of AZD1222 vaccination. All receptors derive from an adult in good health.

The chain links TRBV9 to TRBJ1-1; D is perhaps TRBD1 (6 bases). The CDR3 spans 18 residues. CDR1 and CDR2 from the germline V gene are SGDLS and YYNGEE. V lost 2 bases and J 1 base, leaving 21 bases between the germline ends. CDR3 sequence: CASSVSPGVRTANTEAFF. The CDR3 DNA is TGTGCCAGCAGCGTCAGTCCGGGTGTTAGGACAGCGAACACTGAAGCTTTCTTT.

The gene calls are TRBV23-1 and TRBJ1-6; 10 bases are a match to TRBD1. TRBV23-1 is filed as an ORF, its function uncertain. CDR3 length equals 18 residues. Trimming removed 4 bases from V and 11 bases from J; junction bases left unmatched: 17. CDR3 region: CASSLTGGGLSGKAPLHF. Here the CDR3 DNA reads TGCGCCAGCAGTCTGACAGGGGGCGGGCTATCGGGGAAGGCACCCCTCCACTTT.

The CDR3: CASSWNMGNEQFF. CDR3 nucleotide sequence: TGTGCCAGCAGTTGGAACATGGGGAATGAGCAGTTCTTC. The rearrangement joins TRBV27 to TRBJ2-1; D remains unclear. Between the trimmed V and J ends, which lost 4 bases and 7 bases, there was a span of 11 bases. The V gene's germline CDR1 is MNHEY and CDR2 SMNVEV (reference sequence). The CDR3 extends over 13 amino acids.

The J gene is TRBJ2-7, the V gene TRBV3-1 (or the pseudogene TRBV3-2), with D hard to call. Germline CDR1 reads LGHDT; CDR2 reads YNNKEL (reference sequence). This CDR3 has 13 residues. V lost 4 bases, J lost 4 bases, and 11 bases lay in between. The CDR3 here is CASSRGSGYEQYF. The CDR3, as DNA: TGTGCCAGCAGCCGTGGTAGTGGGTACGAGCAGTACTTC.

This chain joins TRBV19 and TRBJ1-1, with 7 bases lining up with TRBD1. In germline, CDR1 is LNHDA, CDR2 SQIVND (reference sequence). The CDR3 loop spans 14 amino acids. V lost 6 bases and J lost 5; bases outside the gene matches: 9. DNA for the CDR3: TGTGCCAGTAGACAAACAGGGGTCGGAACTGAAGCTTTCTTT. This translates into CASRQTGVGTEAFF.

CDR3 protein: CASRRDRGRAAFF. The CDR3 DNA reads as TGTGCCAGCAGGAGGGACAGGGGGCGCGCAGCTTTCTTT. V and J are TRBV2 and TRBJ1-1, with TRBD1 matching over 12 bases. With V trimmed by 6 bases and J by 10 bases, 6 bases remained unmatched. Looked up from germline, CDR1 is SNHLY and CDR2 is FYNNEI. CDR3 length: 13 residues. Looking up the rest from reference TRBV2 and TRBJ1-1 gives the full variable domain: EPEVTQTPSHQVTQMGQEVILRCVPISNHLYFYWYRQILGQKVEFLVSFYNNEISEKSEIFDDQFSVERPDGSNFTLKIRSTKLEDSAMYFCASRRDRGRAAFFGQGTRLTVV.